This T cell receptor beta chain comes out of a study of blood T cell repertoires in COVID-19. Study in general: Sites across the United States, Italy and Spain contributed samples from acute and convalescent COVID-19.

With respect to this clone: This same CDR3 is encoded by further DNA sequences in the sample.

The CDR3 sequence is 13 residues long. The ends were cut back, 0 bases at V and 5 bases at J, with 8 bases in the middle. Germline V gene sequence: CDR1 SGHRS, CDR2 YFSETQ. Per the original data handling: Amplification of reference gene primers provided the estimated nucleated cell counts. Repertoires were generated with immunoSEQ multiplex PCR, while TCRdb's copy carries only in-frame clones and drops some. The V and J calls and clone size come from that table; D and trimming were worked out from the DNA. Of under 200,000 clones in the sample, 75% to 85% were seen once. The sequenced sample consisted of peripheral blood. The origin of this receptor is a human donor in a cohort sampled during active COVID-19. The chain uses TRBV5-1 and TRBJ2-5, with D perhaps matching TRBD2 (6 bases). The CDR3 spells CASSLGLAETQYF. The CDR3 coding sequence is TGCGCCAGCAGCTTGGGTCTAGCGGAGACCCAGTACTTC. The variable domain in full, with the rest retrieved from reference TRBV5-1 and TRBJ2-5, is KAGVTQTPRYLIKTRGQQVTLSCSPISGHRSVSWYQQTPGQGLQFLFEYFSETQRNKGNFPGRFSGRQFSNSRSEMNVSTLELGDSALYLCASSLGLAETQYFGPGTRLLVL.